The 2 T cell receptor beta chains presented below share a single source sample, sequenced in a study of OX40 agonist ivuxolimab in advanced cancers. Assay: immunoSEQ multiplex PCR; the TCRdb copy retains only in-frame clones and omits some. The data contain 90,000 to 120,000 clones, 91% of them singletons. Sequenced here: CD4+ or CD8+ T cells sorted from blood, sampled in a trial of the OX40 agonist ivuxolimab. All receptors derive from an adult with an advanced solid tumor such as melanoma, head and neck, liver or kidney cancer.

The V call is TRBV19, the J call TRBJ2-7; 7 positions match TRBD2. This CDR3 comprises 15 residues. Germline trimming cut 6 bases from V and 4 bases from J; bases unmatched to any gene: 12. Germline CDR1 LNHDA, CDR2 SQIVND (reference sequence). CDR3 DNA sequence: TGTGCCAGTAGCCTACGGCCGGGACTAACTTACGAGCAGTACTTC. This translates into CASSLRPGLTYEQYF.

V usage is TRBV2 and J usage is TRBJ2-7; 9 positions agree with TRBD1. Germline trimming cut 5 bases from V and 11 bases from J; bases unmatched to any gene: 7. This CDR3 has 12 residues. The germline V gene encodes CDR1 SNHLY and CDR2 FYNNEI. The CDR3 DNA is TGTGCCAGCAGTACCACAGGGGGCAGGGAGTACTTC. Translation: CASSTTGGREYF.